The source of this TCR beta chain is a study of blood T cell repertoires in COVID-19. Turning to the study itself: From the United States, Italy and Spain came samples of acute and convalescent COVID-19. Sources were T cells, B-cell-depleted T cells, or PBMCs; the material itself was cDNA or gDNA.

Original processing methods: Estimation of nucleated cell counts relied on the amplification of reference gene primers. Some clones are missing from TCRdb's copy, which holds only in-frame ones; the method was immunoSEQ multiplex PCR. The D gene and trimming were derived from the DNA, and the V and J assignments and clone size from that table. The table has 65,000 or so clones, approximately 82% seen once. The V and J ends lost 1 base and 3 bases respectively, with 6 bases between them. Germline CDR1 and CDR2: MNHEY and SMNVEV (reference sequence). This CDR3 has 14 amino acids. This rearrangement joins TRBV27 to TRBJ1-4; no reliable D call. Source material: peripheral blood. This TCR derives from a man between 60 and 75 years old with acute or convalescent COVID-19. The CDR3 loop is CASSLWEANEKLFF. The CDR3 DNA follows: TGTGCCAGCAGTTTATGGGAGGCTAATGAAAAACTGTTTTTT.